A selection of T cell receptor beta chains follows, all from one sample in a study of shared clonotypes between healthy human individuals. Generated by immunoSEQ multiplex PCR, the TCRdb table keeps only in-frame clones and is missing some. The sample lists under 600,000 clones; approximately 94% were seen once. What was sequenced was naive CD4+ T cells sorted from blood. These receptors were collected from a woman aged 30 to 39 in good health. Both conserved end residues are part of each CDR3. The D gene is left open where the match is weak. The size entry is marked missing in some rows and otherwise reads once, few, many or a size class.

CDR3 DNA	CDR3 protein	clone size	V gene	J gene	D gene
TGTGCCACCAATCAGGGGGGACTCGAAAAACTGTTTTTT	CATNQGGLEKLFF	.	TRBV19	TRBJ1-4	TRBD1
TGTGCCAGCAGTTTAGGACAGGAGGGGGGAGGCTACACCTTC	CASSLGQEGGGYTF	.	TRBV28	TRBJ1-2	TRBD1
TGTGCCAGCAGCGTCGATCGGGACAGGGGTAATGAGCAGTTCTTC	CASSVDRDRGNEQFF	.	TRBV9	TRBJ2-1	TRBD1
TGTGCCACCCACCCCCGGGACAGGGGGAGGAACTACACCTTC	CATHPRDRGRNYTF	.	TRBV19	TRBJ1-2	TRBD1
TGCGCCAGCAGCTTGGGGGATAAAACTGGAAACACCATATATTTT	CASSLGDKTGNTIYF	.	TRBV5-1	TRBJ1-3	.
TGTGCCAGCAGTTGGTCCCCCCTGGAGCCGGGGCTTCCCTATGGCTACACCTTC	CASSWSPLEPGLPYGYTF	.	TRBV27	TRBJ1-2	.
TGCGCCAGCAGCCCGCCTTTGGGACTAGCGGGAATGGAGACCCAGTACTTC	CASSPPLGLAGMETQYF	.	TRBV5-1	TRBJ2-5	TRBD2
TGTGCCAGTAGGAAGTTTGGGGACAGGGCTAATTCACCCCTCCACTTT	CASRKFGDRANSPLHF	.	TRBV19	TRBJ1-6	TRBD1
TGTGCCAGCAGTTTAGACAGGAGTCATCAGCCCCAGCATTTT	CASSLDRSHQPQHF	.	TRBV28	TRBJ1-5	.
TGTGCCAGCAGTTTTTCCCTAAGACTTGGCTACACCTTC	CASSFSLRLGYTF	.	TRBV28	TRBJ1-2	.
TGTGCCGTAAGGAGCCCGGACAGGGATGAAAAACTGTTTTTT	CAVRSPDRDEKLFF	.	TRBV15	TRBJ1-4	TRBD1
TGTGCCAGCCGCCTTGGAGGACACGGCCTTAACTATGGCTACACCTTC	CASRLGGHGLNYGYTF	.	TRBV9	TRBJ1-2	.
TGTGCCAGTACCCCAGGGACATACTACGAGCAGTACTTC	CASTPGTYYEQYF	.	TRBV28	TRBJ2-7	.
TGTGCCAGCAGCCTGCTGGCCTTCTCTGGAAACACCATATATTTT	CASSLLAFSGNTIYF	.	TRBV7-9	TRBJ1-3	.
TGTGCGGCACTAGGAGCAACTAATGAAAAACTGTTTTTT	CAALGATNEKLFF	.	TRBV28	TRBJ1-4	.
TGTGCCAGCAGGTTAAGGAATGAGCAGTTCTTC	CASRLRNEQFF	.	TRBV28	TRBJ2-1	.
TGTGCCAGTAGTGGTACCGGGACAGGGGAAGCTGGCTACACCTTC	CASSGTGTGEAGYTF	.	TRBV19	TRBJ1-2	TRBD1
TGTGCCAGCAGGAGTAGCGGGAGGGGCTACGAGCAGTACTTC	CASRSSGRGYEQYF	.	TRBV28	TRBJ2-7	TRBD2
TGTGCCAGTAGTCTCAAACCCCTAGCGGGTATATCCCGAAGCTCCTACAATGAGCAGTTCTTC	CASSLKPLAGISRSSYNEQFF	.	TRBV19	TRBJ2-1	TRBD2
TGTGCCAGCGCCACAGCGCCCTACGAGCAGTACTTC	CASATAPYEQYF	.	TRBV28	TRBJ2-7	.
TGTGCCAGCAGTTACCAGCGGAGCACAGATACGCAGTATTTT	CASSYQRSTDTQYF	.	TRBV6-5	TRBJ2-3	.
TGTGCCAGCAGCAATTGGCCAGGGATGAACACTGAAGCTTTCTTT	CASSNWPGMNTEAFF	.	TRBV21-1	TRBJ1-1	.
TGTGCCAGCAGCTTAATGGGGGCCACCTCTAGCACAGATACGCAGTATTTT	CASSLMGATSSTDTQYF	.	TRBV7-6	TRBJ2-3	.
TGTGCCAGCAGCCAAGAAGACGGACTAGCCAAACCCTACGAGCAGTACTTC	CASSQEDGLAKPYEQYF	.	TRBV4-2	TRBJ2-7	TRBD2
TGTGCCAGCAGCGTAGCCGTTGGGGCCGAAAAACTGTTTTTT	CASSVAVGAEKLFF	.	TRBV9	TRBJ1-4	.
TGTGCCAGTAGTATAAACGTAGGAAACACCATATATTTT	CASSINVGNTIYF	.	TRBV19	TRBJ1-3	.
TGTGCCAGTCCAACGGGACGGCAGATGAACACTGAAGCTTTCTTT	CASPTGRQMNTEAFF	.	TRBV19	TRBJ1-1	.
TGCGCCAGCAGCCAAGTGGGGCAGTTCATGAACACTGAAGCTTTCTTT	CASSQVGQFMNTEAFF	.	TRBV4-1	TRBJ1-1	.
TGTGCCAGCAGTGATGATCGGTACACAGATACGCAGTATTTT	CASSDDRYTDTQYF	once	TRBV2	TRBJ2-3	.
TGCGCCAGCAGCCCGAGGTCTTCGGTGGGGACTGAAGCTTTCTTT	CASSPRSSVGTEAFF	.	TRBV5-1	TRBJ1-1	.
TGTGCCAGCAGCTTGGACATGGGGAACACCGGGGAGCTGTTTTTT	CASSLDMGNTGELFF	.	TRBV5-4	TRBJ2-2	.
TGTGCCAGTCGCCGGGACAGCTATGGCTACACCTTC	CASRRDSYGYTF	.	TRBV9	TRBJ1-2	TRBD1
TGTGCCATCAGTGAGTCCGAGGGGGGGTGGGAGCAGTACTTC	CAISESEGGWEQYF	.	TRBV10-3	TRBJ2-7	.
TGTGCCTGGAGTGATCGTAGGACCTCCTACGAGCAGTACTTC	CAWSDRRTSYEQYF	.	TRBV30	TRBJ2-7	.
TGTGCCAGCAGGACGACTAGCGGGAGGATCTACGAGCAGTACTTC	CASRTTSGRIYEQYF	.	TRBV28	TRBJ2-7	TRBD2
TGTGCCATAGGACTAGCGGGACCCCGCAATGAGCAGTTCTTC	CAIGLAGPRNEQFF	.	TRBV6-6	TRBJ2-1	TRBD2
TGTGCCAGCAGTTTCAGATCAATCTCTGGGGCCAACGTCCTGACTTTC	CASSFRSISGANVLTF	.	TRBV28	TRBJ2-6	.
TGCGCCAGCAGCCCCTTCGGTGGGAGTAACACTGAAGCTTTCTTT	CASSPFGGSNTEAFF	.	TRBV5-1	TRBJ1-1	.
TGTGCCAGCAGCTCACACCGACGGACGGCTTACTATGGCTACACCTTC	CASSSHRRTAYYGYTF	.	TRBV11-2	TRBJ1-2	.
TGTGCCAGCAGCGTAGGGCATAGCTCTGGAAACACCATATATTTT	CASSVGHSSGNTIYF	.	TRBV9	TRBJ1-3	.
TGTGCCAGCAGCCCGGGAGGGAGCTCCTACGAGCAGTACTTC	CASSPGGSSYEQYF	.	TRBV7-7	TRBJ2-7	TRBD2
TGCAGCGTAGAGGGCCATAACGTGGAGTATTTT	CSVEGHNVEYF	.	TRBV29-1	TRBJ2-3	.
TGTGCCAGCAGTTTATTTGGGAAGGGCGGGGAGCTGTTTTTT	CASSLFGKGGELFF	once	TRBV28	TRBJ2-2	.
TGCGCCAGCAGCGGGACCGGCCGCTACAATGAGCAGTTCTTC	CASSGTGRYNEQFF	.	TRBV5-1	TRBJ2-1	.
TGTGCCAGCAGTTTGCTAGGACTAGCGGGAGACAATGAGCAGTTCTTC	CASSLLGLAGDNEQFF	.	TRBV27	TRBJ2-1	TRBD2
TGTGCCACCAGCAGAGGAGGCCTCAGGGGAGTTGACGAAAAACTGTTTTTT	CATSRGGLRGVDEKLFF	.	TRBV15	TRBJ1-4	.
TGTGCCAGCTCACCAACATCATACACGGACTCCGGCAATCAGCCCCAGCATTTT	CASSPTSYTDSGNQPQHF	.	TRBV18	TRBJ1-5	.
TGTGCCAGTAGTTCGTCAGGGGACACTGAAGCTTTCTTT	CASSSSGDTEAFF	.	TRBV19	TRBJ1-1	.
TGTGCCAGCAGTACGGGACAGGGGATCAGAGGCTACACCTTC	CASSTGQGIRGYTF	.	TRBV28	TRBJ1-2	TRBD1
TGTGCCAGCAGTTTCGGGGTCCTGGGTGGTGAGCAGTACTTC	CASSFGVLGGEQYF	.	TRBV28	TRBJ2-5	.
TGTGCCTGCTCCGGGGCGCGGACCTACAATGAGCAGTTCTTC	CACSGARTYNEQFF	.	TRBV30	TRBJ2-1	.
TGCAGTGCTCCACAGCATGGCTACACCTTC	CSAPQHGYTF	.	TRBV20-1	TRBJ1-2	.
TGCGCCAGCAGCCGACGCGGCACTCAAGGAGAAAAACTGTTTTTT	CASSRRGTQGEKLFF	.	TRBV5-1	TRBJ1-4	.
TGCGCCAGCAGCCTCGGACAGGGCCTGAACACTGAAGCTTTCTTT	CASSLGQGLNTEAFF	.	TRBV5-1	TRBJ1-1	TRBD1
TGTGCCAGCTCACAATCGGACCCACTAGCGGGTAGCTACGAGCAGTACTTC	CASSQSDPLAGSYEQYF	.	TRBV18	TRBJ2-7	TRBD2
TGTGCCAGCAGCGGAACACCGGGACAGACGAATTCACCCCTCCACTTT	CASSGTPGQTNSPLHF	.	TRBV13	TRBJ1-6	TRBD1
TGTGCCAGCAGTTGGACAGGACCTAGGACTGAAGCTTTCTTT	CASSWTGPRTEAFF	.	TRBV2	TRBJ1-1	TRBD1
TGTGCCAGCAGCTCTCCCGTGAGGGGCGGGGCTAAATATGGCTACACCTTC	CASSSPVRGGAKYGYTF	.	TRBV5-4	TRBJ1-2	.
TGTGCCTGGAGTGTAAAACCACGGGACCGGTCTGGAAATGAGCAGTTCTTC	CAWSVKPRDRSGNEQFF	.	TRBV30	TRBJ2-1	.
TGTGCCAGCAGGGGTGGAACTGAAGCTTTCTTT	CASRGGTEAFF	.	TRBV28	TRBJ1-1	.